A single sample gave rise to the 15 T cell receptor beta chains below, sequenced in a study of shared clonotypes between healthy human individuals (dated by TCRdb to 2018 to 2020). The protocol used for the library was the immunoSEQ multiplex PCR assay. TCRdb retrieved this table from immuneACCESS and kept in-frame rearrangements only. Not all clones are present; in checked studies, unresolved V genes account for under half, and no reason is known for the remainder. In all, the sample holds about 520,000 clones, and about 96% of those were seen once. Of the sample, about 0.06% falls within the top ten clones. Sequencing was performed on naive CD4+ T cells sorted from blood. The cell subset or site label corresponds to: CD45RA+ positively selected. The receptors originated from a woman in her twenties or thirties in good health.

J is TRBJ2-1 and V is TRBV19; D is ambiguous. This CDR3 contains 15 residues. V was trimmed by 6 bases and J by 8 bases, leaving 20 bases between them. Germline V gene lookup returns CDR1 LNHDA and CDR2 SQIVND (reference sequence). The CDR3 DNA is TGTGCCAGTAGGGCGGCTCTAGTTAGAATCCATGAGCAGTTCTTC. Protein sequence: CASRAALVRIHEQFF.

The table lists this clone with a count of one. This chain connects TRBV6-5 to TRBJ2-7; D is undetermined. Germline loops: CDR1 MNHEY, CDR2 SVGAGI. CDR3 length equals 13 residues. Between the trimmed V and J ends, which lost 6 bases and 7 bases, there was a span of 16 bases. The CDR3 sequence: CASRQDLPGEQYF. Here the CDR3 DNA reads TGTGCCAGCAGGCAGGACCTTCCGGGTGAGCAGTACTTC.

The rearrangement links TRBV29-1 to TRBJ1-2; TRBD1 might be the D (5 bases). This CDR3 region has 14 residues. From germline, CDR1 is SQVTM and CDR2 ANQGSEA. V lost 6 bases and J 4 bases, leaving 18 bases between the germline ends. The CDR3: CSVQSRDGSYGYTF. The CDR3 DNA reads as TGCAGCGTGCAATCTCGGGACGGGAGCTATGGCTACACCTTC.

The J gene is TRBJ1-5, the V gene TRBV27; the D is unclear. The germline V gene encodes CDR1 MNHEY and CDR2 SMNVEV (reference sequence). The ends were cut back, 5 bases at V and 1 base at J, with 9 bases in the middle. The CDR3 has 14 residues. The CDR3 DNA reads as TGTGCCAGCAGTCGCTTGGGAAGCAATCAGCCCCAGCATTTT. Translating it yields CASSRLGSNQPQHF.

V gene TRBV28 combines with J gene TRBJ1-4, with 7 bases fitting TRBD1. The germline V gene has CDR1 MDHEN and CDR2 SYDVKM. The junction had 9 bases not matched to a gene; V was cut back by 3 bases and J by 5 bases. The CDR3 covers 16 residues. CDR3 nucleotides: TGTGCCAGCAGTTTGTTAACCGGGACAGTCAATGAAAAACTGTTTTTT. Translating it yields CASSLLTGTVNEKLFF.

The V gene is TRBV7-9, the J gene TRBJ2-7; 11 bases align to TRBD2. CDR3 length equals 16 residues. V trimming: 8 bases; J trimming: 0 bases; junction bases outside the gene matches: 9. Germline V gene data show CDR1 as SEHNR and CDR2 as FQNEAQ (reference sequence). The CDR3 nucleotides are TGTGCCAGCGGGGCTAGCGGGAGGCTGCTCTCCTACGAGCAGTACTTC. Its translation: CASGASGRLLSYEQYF. The full variable domain, completed using reference TRBV7-9 and TRBJ2-7, is DTGVSQNPRHKITKRGQNVTFRCDPISEHNRLYWYRQTLGQGPEFLTYFQNEAQLEKSRLLSDRFSAERPKGSFSTLEIQRTEQGDSAMYLCASGASGRLLSYEQYFGPGTRLTVT.

Of note for this clone: Other DNA sequences in this specimen translate into the identical CDR3. This rearrangement joins TRBV5-1 to TRBJ2-7, with 12 bases identical to TRBD2. V gave up 0 bases and J gave up 4 bases; unmatched junction bases: 2. The CDR3 extends over 15 amino acids. Germline V gives CDR1 SGHRS, CDR2 YFSETQ. The CDR3 loop is CASSLGTSGIYEQYF. The CDR3 DNA reads TGCGCCAGCAGCTTGGGGACTAGCGGGATATACGAGCAGTACTTC.

This rearrangement joins TRBV19 to TRBJ2-7; possible D gene TRBD1, 7 bases. V was clipped by 5 bases and J by 0 bases, with 14 bases between them. Germline V lookup: CDR1 LNHDA, CDR2 SQIVND (reference sequence). The CDR3 is made up of 15 amino acids. As DNA, the CDR3 is TGTGCCAGTAGTCCACGACAGGGAGGCTCCTACGAGCAGTACTTC. Translating gives CASSPRQGGSYEQYF.

This chain uses TRBV4-1 with TRBJ2-7, with no clear D. CDR1 and CDR2 (germline): MGHRA, YSYEKL. This CDR3 comprises 13 residues. V lost 1 base to trimming and J lost 1 base, with 5 bases between them. The CDR3 DNA follows: TGCGCCAGCAGCCAAGTCAATTCCTACGAGCAGTACTTC. Amino acid sequence: CASSQVNSYEQYF.

The gene calls are TRBV14 and TRBJ2-7; D is perhaps TRBD2 (6 bases). The CDR3 has 16 residues. Germline CDR1 SGHDN, CDR2 FVKESK. Trimming left V 0 bases short and J 4 bases short, with 16 bases between. The CDR3 DNA reads as TGTGCCAGCAGCCAAGATTGGGGGGTACTGCCTTACGAGCAGTACTTC. Translating gives CASSQDWGVLPYEQYF.

The CDR3 is CASSRGQVEDIQYF. The CDR3 DNA reads as TGTGCCAGCAGCCGAGGACAGGTAGAGGACATTCAGTACTTC. The V and J genes are TRBV7-2 and TRBJ2-4; TRBD1 matches at 7 bases. CDR1 and CDR2 (germline): SGHTA, FQGNSA. The CDR3 runs 14 residues. V lost 5 bases and J lost 8; bases outside the gene matches: 9.

The V call is TRBV7-3, the J call TRBJ2-7; perhaps D is TRBD1 or TRBD2 (5 bases each). CDR3 length: 13 residues. Germline loops: CDR1 SGHTA, CDR2 FQGTGA. The ends were cut back, 0 bases at V and 5 bases at J, with 8 bases in the middle. The CDR3 DNA follows: TGTGCCAGCAGCTTAACGGGGGTTGACGAGCAGTACTTC. Translation: CASSLTGVDEQYF.

Comment on this clone: In the same sample, other DNA sequences code for this CDR3. The rearrangement links TRBV9 to TRBJ2-7; no clear D gene. V lost 0 bases and J lost 0, with 7 bases in between. This CDR3 contains 14 residues. Germline CDR1 is SGDLS and CDR2 is YYNGEE. The DNA of the CDR3 is TGTGCCAGCAGCGTAGGTGGCAGCTCCTACGAGCAGTACTTC. Its protein is CASSVGGSSYEQYF. The entire variable domain, with the rest obtained from reference TRBV9 and TRBJ2-7, is as follows: DSGVTQTPKHLITATGQRVTLRCSPRSGDLSVYWYQQSLDQGLQFLIQYYNGEERAKGNILERFSAQQFPDLHSELNLSSLELGDSALYFCASSVGGSSYEQYFGPGTRLTVT.

The V gene is TRBV7-8, the J gene TRBJ2-7; 8 bases are shared with TRBD2. V shed 1 base and J 0 bases; nucleotides not matched to a gene: 5. Per germline, CDR1 SGHVS and CDR2 FQNEAQ. CDR3 length: 16 residues. This CDR3 is CASSLGTSGSSYEQYF. As DNA, the CDR3 is TGTGCCAGCAGCTTAGGCACTAGCGGCAGCTCCTACGAGCAGTACTTC.

This sequence joins TRBV30 and TRBJ1-4, with D maybe TRBD1 (5 bases). The germline CDR1 and CDR2 sequences are GTSNPN and SVGIG (reference sequence). Deletions cut 2 bases from V and 8 bases from J, with 18 bases between. The CDR3 has 15 residues. The CDR3 loop reads CAWSLRDEGHEKLFF. CDR3 DNA: TGTGCCTGGAGTCTAAGGGACGAGGGGCACGAAAAACTGTTTTTT.